Here is one T cell receptor (beta chain) with its context. Its antigen is unknown. These data originate in a study of T cell responses to AZD1222 COVID-19 vaccine. Data came from immunoSEQ multiplex PCR; TCRdb stores just in-frame clones and leaves some out. The sample records 200,000 or so clones, about 90% being singletons. Findings and limits, study-wide: Clonal diversity may have been underestimated in mostly white British donors. Just 5 to 7 people given AZD1222 tested seropositive at baseline. Mapped onto spike, vaccine-associated CD4 TCRs spanned it and were dominant at 160-218 and 743-854. Unmutated variant regions reportedly attract nearly half of all spike-specific TCRs.

CDR1 LGHDT and CDR2 YNNKEL come from the germline V gene (reference sequence). V lost 3 bases and J lost 3, with 6 bases in between. The CDR3 loop spans 14 amino acids. This specimen consisted of peripheral blood, obtained on day 0 of MenACWY control vaccination. The receptor was isolated from an adult in good health. The chain couples TRBV3-1 (or the pseudogene TRBV3-2) to TRBJ1-6, with D unresolved. The CDR3 DNA reads TGTGCCAGCAGCCATCGGGGCTATAATTCACCCCTCCACTTT. It yields the protein CASSHRGYNSPLHF.